The entry below gives a single TCR beta chain sequence along with its context. This table comes from immunoSEQ multiplex PCR, and its TCRdb copy is limited to in-frame clones, with some not included. The table shows tens of thousands of clones, with 82% occurring only once. Germline CDR1 is SGHTA and CDR2 is FQGNSA. This CDR3 region has 14 residues. V lost 1 base and J 7 bases, leaving 14 bases between the germline ends. The entry originates in a study of blood T cell repertoires in COVID-19. Whole-study context: Samples of COVID-19 (acute and convalescent) were obtained from the United States, Italy and Spain.

This sequence was found in a human donor in a cohort sampled during active COVID-19. The chain couples TRBV7-2 to TRBJ2-7, with D tentatively TRBD2 (6 bases). Sequenced material: peripheral blood. The CDR3 nucleotides read TGTGCCAGCAGCTTAGGGGGAGGACCCCTGGAGCAGTACTTC. Translated, it gives CASSLGGGPLEQYF.